This TCR beta chain was recovered during a study of T cells in Graves' hyperthyroidism and ophthalmopathy. Regarding the study as a whole: Blood samples included most of the expanded thyroid clonotypes exceeding 0.001.

The investigators amplified TCR beta CDR3 regions from RNA transcripts. The HTBI primer set drove a first-round RT-PCR of the TCR CDR3. MiXCR was run by TCRdb on the multiplex PCR reads, yielding one entry per CDR3 protein. This table holds about 52,000 distinct CDR3 sequences, less than 60% found once. CDR1 and CDR2 (germline): SGHTA, FQGNSA. The CDR3 length is 14 residues. V lost 5 bases and J lost 1, with 10 bases in between. A NOSPECS grade of at least 4, a Clinical Activity Score of at least 3 and duration under 3 months were recorded in ophthalmopathy patients. Lactation, pregnancy, other autoimmune disease or uncontrolled infection excluded patients. Ten or more counts support this clonotype. Its antigen remains unidentified.

The V and J genes are TRBV7-2 and TRBJ2-3, with D hard to call. The origin of this receptor is a woman in her 50s with Graves' ophthalmopathy. The sequencing sample was made of blood. In nucleotides, the CDR3 is TGTGCCAGCAGCCCTGGACCCGGCACAGATACGCAGTATTTT. Translated: CASSPGPGTDTQYF.